This is a list of T cell receptor beta chains from one sample in a study of T cells in Graves' hyperthyroidism and ophthalmopathy. TCRdb reanalysed the multiplex PCR reads using MiXCR and keeps one entry per CDR3 protein. The table has 500,000 to 600,000 distinct CDR3 sequences, about 43% seen once. Material for sequencing was peripheral blood or thyroid tissue (not recorded which). These receptors were obtained from an adult woman with Graves' disease, either hyperthyroidism or ophthalmopathy (not recorded which). CDR3s include the opening cysteine and the closing phenylalanine or tryptophan. Fields, in order: J gene, CDR3 length, D gene, clone size, V gene, CDR3 DNA, CDR3 protein. The D gene is left open where the match is weak. A clone size is listed for some rows: how often the clone was seen (once, few, many), or a class if it is expanded.

j_call: TRBJ2-5
cdr3_length: 16
d_call: TRBD2
clone_size: many
v_call: TRBV4-1
cdr3_nt: TGCGCCAGCAGCCAAACCCTCGGGGGGAGGGGCGAGACCCAGTACTTC
cdr3_aa: CASSQTLGGRGETQYF

j_call: TRBJ1-2
cdr3_length: 15
d_call: NA
clone_size: NA
v_call: TRBV12-3/TRBV12-4
cdr3_nt: TGTGCCAGCGTCACCCGTGGCGGAGCAAACTATGGCTACACCTTC
cdr3_aa: CASVTRGGANYGYTF

j_call: TRBJ1-5
cdr3_length: 13
d_call: TRBD1
clone_size: NA
v_call: TRBV29-1
cdr3_nt: TGCAGCGTCGTGGACAGGGCTAATCAGCCCCAGCATTTT
cdr3_aa: CSVVDRANQPQHF

j_call: TRBJ2-7
cdr3_length: 15
d_call: TRBD1
clone_size: once
v_call: TRBV6-1
cdr3_nt: TGTGCCAGCTATTCACCGGGACAGGGTTTCCACGAGCAGTACTTC
cdr3_aa: CASYSPGQGFHEQYF

j_call: TRBJ1-4
cdr3_length: 11
d_call: NA
clone_size: few
v_call: TRBV30
cdr3_nt: TGTGCCTGGAGTGAGGGTGAAAAACTGTTTTTT
cdr3_aa: CAWSEGEKLFF

j_call: TRBJ1-5
cdr3_length: 16
d_call: TRBD1
clone_size: NA
v_call: TRBV2
cdr3_nt: TGTGCCAGCAGCCACCGGGACAGGGCGTACGATCAGCCCCAGCATTTT
cdr3_aa: CASSHRDRAYDQPQHF

j_call: TRBJ1-3
cdr3_length: 13
d_call: NA
clone_size: many
v_call: TRBV9
cdr3_nt: TGTGCCACCGGAGGAGGGGCTGGAAACACCATATATTTT
cdr3_aa: CATGGGAGNTIYF

j_call: TRBJ2-7
cdr3_length: 13
d_call: NA
clone_size: many
v_call: TRBV5-1
cdr3_nt: TGCGCCAGCAGCTTGTTGCGTAGCGACGAGCAGTACTTC
cdr3_aa: CASSLLRSDEQYF

j_call: TRBJ1-2
cdr3_length: 11
d_call: TRBD1
clone_size: NA
v_call: TRBV10-3
cdr3_nt: TGTGCCATCAGGGACAGGGGTGGCTACACCTTC
cdr3_aa: CAIRDRGGYTF

j_call: TRBJ1-2
cdr3_length: 12
d_call: NA
clone_size: NA
v_call: TRBV29-1
cdr3_nt: TGCAGCTTGAACGGCCCCAACTATGGCTACACCTTC
cdr3_aa: CSLNGPNYGYTF

j_call: TRBJ1-6
cdr3_length: 14
d_call: NA
clone_size: many
v_call: TRBV27
cdr3_nt: TGTGCCAGCAGCTTATTGTCAGGGGAGAGACCCCTCCACTTT
cdr3_aa: CASSLLSGERPLHF

j_call: TRBJ2-2
cdr3_length: 14
d_call: NA
clone_size: many
v_call: TRBV10-3
cdr3_nt: TGTGCCATGGAGAGGGGGGGCTCCACCGGGGAGCTGTTTTTT
cdr3_aa: CAMERGGSTGELFF

j_call: TRBJ2-7
cdr3_length: 12
d_call: NA
clone_size: NA
v_call: TRBV10-3
cdr3_nt: TGTGCCATCGGTACCGAGTTCTACGAGCAGTACTTC
cdr3_aa: CAIGTEFYEQYF

j_call: TRBJ1-3
cdr3_length: 16
d_call: TRBD1
clone_size: NA
v_call: TRBV7-9
cdr3_nt: TGTGCCAGCAGCTTCGGGACAGCCAGCTCTGGAAACACCATATATTTT
cdr3_aa: CASSFGTASSGNTIYF

j_call: TRBJ2-7
cdr3_length: 12
d_call: NA
clone_size: NA
v_call: TRBV28
cdr3_nt: TGTGCCAGCAGCACAGGGTACGACGAGCAGTACTTC
cdr3_aa: CASSTGYDEQYF

j_call: TRBJ2-5
cdr3_length: 16
d_call: NA
clone_size: NA
v_call: TRBV10-2
cdr3_nt: TGCGCCAGCAGTGAGTCAGGGGGGGGGACGGAAGAGACCCAGTACTTC
cdr3_aa: CASSESGGGTEETQYF

j_call: TRBJ2-6
cdr3_length: 12
d_call: NA
clone_size: NA
v_call: TRBV20-1
cdr3_nt: TGCAGTGCCGTAAGGACTACCGACACTGAAGCTTTC
cdr3_aa: CSAVRTTDTEAF

j_call: TRBJ2-7
cdr3_length: 13
d_call: TRBD1
clone_size: NA
v_call: TRBV29-1
cdr3_nt: TGCAGCGTCAACCGCGGACAGGGTTACGAGCAGTACTTC
cdr3_aa: CSVNRGQGYEQYF

j_call: TRBJ1-4
cdr3_length: 13
d_call: TRBD1
clone_size: many
v_call: TRBV20-1
cdr3_nt: TGCAGTGCAGTCGGAGGGGGCCGAGAAAAACTGTTTTTT
cdr3_aa: CSAVGGGREKLFF

j_call: TRBJ1-5
cdr3_length: 15
d_call: TRBD1
clone_size: NA
v_call: TRBV29-1
cdr3_nt: TGCAGCGTTGCTACACGGGACAGGGGTAATCAGCCCCAGCATTTT
cdr3_aa: CSVATRDRGNQPQHF

j_call: TRBJ2-7
cdr3_length: 12
d_call: NA
clone_size: NA
v_call: TRBV7-9
cdr3_nt: TGTGCCAGCAGCCGGACTACATACGAGCAGTACTTC
cdr3_aa: CASSRTTYEQYF

j_call: TRBJ1-2
cdr3_length: 15
d_call: TRBD1
clone_size: many
v_call: TRBV4-1
cdr3_nt: TGCGCCAGCAGCCAAGGAATGCTCAGGGGGTATGGCTACACCTTC
cdr3_aa: CASSQGMLRGYGYTF

j_call: TRBJ2-5
cdr3_length: 14
d_call: NA
clone_size: many
v_call: TRBV9
cdr3_nt: TGTGCCAGCAGCGTAGGCCTAGTCCAAGAGACCCAGTACTTC
cdr3_aa: CASSVGLVQETQYF

j_call: TRBJ1-2
cdr3_length: 12
d_call: NA
clone_size: NA
v_call: TRBV9
cdr3_nt: TGTGCCAGCAGACCACGAAGGGGTGGCTACACCTTC
cdr3_aa: CASRPRRGGYTF

j_call: TRBJ2-7
cdr3_length: 16
d_call: TRBD2
clone_size: NA
v_call: TRBV11-1
cdr3_nt: TGTGCCAGCAGCCCGGGACTAGCGGGGGCCCGGAGGGAGCAGTACTTC
cdr3_aa: CASSPGLAGARREQYF

j_call: TRBJ1-5
cdr3_length: 14
d_call: NA
clone_size: NA
v_call: TRBV2
cdr3_nt: TGTGCCAGCAGGCGACTCGGGGACAATCAGCCCCAGCATTTT
cdr3_aa: CASRRLGDNQPQHF

j_call: TRBJ1-5
cdr3_length: 12
d_call: NA
clone_size: many
v_call: TRBV7-2
cdr3_nt: TGTGCCAGCAGCTTAGCAGGGGAGCCCCAGCATTTT
cdr3_aa: CASSLAGEPQHF

j_call: TRBJ1-2
cdr3_length: 12
d_call: NA
clone_size: NA
v_call: TRBV19
cdr3_nt: TGTGCCAGTAGTCCATGGACGGACGGAAACACCTTC
cdr3_aa: CASSPWTDGNTF

j_call: TRBJ2-2
cdr3_length: 14
d_call: NA
clone_size: NA
v_call: TRBV9
cdr3_nt: TGTGCCAGCAGCGGGACACCAAACACCGGGGAGCTGTTTTTT
cdr3_aa: CASSGTPNTGELFF

j_call: TRBJ1-1
cdr3_length: 15
d_call: TRBD1
clone_size: NA
v_call: TRBV7-8
cdr3_nt: TGTGCCAGCAGCTGGGGGGACAGGGGAAACACTGAAGCTTTCTTT
cdr3_aa: CASSWGDRGNTEAFF

j_call: TRBJ1-1
cdr3_length: 13
d_call: NA
clone_size: few
v_call: TRBV29-1
cdr3_nt: TGCAGCGTCCTAACCCCGGACAGATATGAAGCTTTCTTT
cdr3_aa: CSVLTPDRYEAFF

j_call: TRBJ1-1
cdr3_length: 15
d_call: TRBD1
clone_size: NA
v_call: TRBV7-2
cdr3_nt: TGTGCCAGCAGCTGGGAGACAGGGACTTTGGAAGAAGCTTTCTTT
cdr3_aa: CASSWETGTLEEAFF

j_call: TRBJ1-1
cdr3_length: 13
d_call: TRBD1
clone_size: few
v_call: TRBV2
cdr3_nt: TGTGCCAGCAGCGACAGGGCGGCCACTGAAGCTTTCTTT
cdr3_aa: CASSDRAATEAFF

j_call: TRBJ1-2
cdr3_length: 9
d_call: NA
clone_size: once
v_call: TRBV29-1
cdr3_nt: TGCAGCCCTGCCCGTGGCTACACCTTC
cdr3_aa: CSPARGYTF

j_call: TRBJ2-7
cdr3_length: 16
d_call: NA
clone_size: many
v_call: TRBV6-4
cdr3_nt: TGTGCCAGCAGCTCCCCTCCAGTGGGGCAGTCCTACGAGCAGTACTTC
cdr3_aa: CASSSPPVGQSYEQYF

j_call: TRBJ2-2
cdr3_length: 14
d_call: NA
clone_size: many
v_call: TRBV7-3
cdr3_nt: TGTGCCAGCAGCGTGCCCGGGCTGAACGGGGAGCTGTTTTTT
cdr3_aa: CASSVPGLNGELFF

j_call: TRBJ1-1
cdr3_length: 14
d_call: NA
clone_size: many
v_call: TRBV5-4
cdr3_nt: TGTGCCAGCAGCTCGAGAGCTGGTAAGGGAGAAGCTTTCTTT
cdr3_aa: CASSSRAGKGEAFF

j_call: TRBJ1-1
cdr3_length: 16
d_call: NA
clone_size: many
v_call: TRBV11-1
cdr3_nt: TGTGCCAGCAGTACAGGGTCCCAAAATCTGAACACTGAAGCTTTCTTT
cdr3_aa: CASSTGSQNLNTEAFF

j_call: TRBJ1-5
cdr3_length: 14
d_call: NA
clone_size: NA
v_call: TRBV11-2
cdr3_nt: TGTGCCAGCAGCTTAGAGTCAGGGCTTCAGCCCCAGCATTTT
cdr3_aa: CASSLESGLQPQHF

j_call: TRBJ2-7
cdr3_length: 14
d_call: NA
clone_size: NA
v_call: TRBV2
cdr3_nt: TGTGCCAGCAGTGAACCGGGACCGAGCTACGAGCAGTACTTC
cdr3_aa: CASSEPGPSYEQYF

j_call: TRBJ2-3
cdr3_length: 16
d_call: TRBD1
clone_size: NA
v_call: TRBV11-2
cdr3_nt: TGTGCCAGCACCCCCGGTGAGGACAGGGATGGAGATACGCAGTATTTT
cdr3_aa: CASTPGEDRDGDTQYF

j_call: TRBJ1-1
cdr3_length: 11
d_call: NA
clone_size: many
v_call: TRBV5-8
cdr3_nt: TGTGCCAGCAGCCGGGGCTATGAAGCTTTCTTT
cdr3_aa: CASSRGYEAFF

j_call: TRBJ1-5
cdr3_length: 13
d_call: TRBD1
clone_size: NA
v_call: TRBV6-5
cdr3_nt: TGTGCCAGCAGGTCATGGGACAGGGGGGTCGAGCATTTT
cdr3_aa: CASRSWDRGVEHF

j_call: TRBJ2-5
cdr3_length: 13
d_call: NA
clone_size: many
v_call: TRBV7-7
cdr3_nt: TGTGCTAGCAGCCGGGCAGGAGGGGAGACCCAGTACTTC
cdr3_aa: CASSRAGGETQYF

j_call: TRBJ1-1
cdr3_length: 14
d_call: NA
clone_size: NA
v_call: TRBV10-3
cdr3_nt: TGTGCCATCGCTCCCGGCAGGGTAGACACTGAAGCTTTCTTT
cdr3_aa: CAIAPGRVDTEAFF

j_call: TRBJ1-4
cdr3_length: 13
d_call: NA
clone_size: many
v_call: TRBV10-3
cdr3_nt: TGTGCCACCACCCGGGACTTGAATGAAAAACTGTTTTTT
cdr3_aa: CATTRDLNEKLFF

j_call: TRBJ1-1
cdr3_length: 14
d_call: NA
clone_size: NA
v_call: TRBV11-2
cdr3_nt: TGTGCCAGCAGCTTATCCGACTTCGGGACTGAAGCTTTCTTT
cdr3_aa: CASSLSDFGTEAFF

j_call: TRBJ1-1
cdr3_length: 13
d_call: NA
clone_size: many
v_call: TRBV4-1
cdr3_nt: TGCGCCAGCAGCCAAGATCTATCCCCTGAAGCTTTCTTT
cdr3_aa: CASSQDLSPEAFF

j_call: TRBJ2-2
cdr3_length: 14
d_call: TRBD1
clone_size: NA
v_call: TRBV20-1
cdr3_nt: TGCAGTGCTGGGGACAGGGGAGACACCGGGGAGCTGTTTTTT
cdr3_aa: CSAGDRGDTGELFF

j_call: TRBJ2-5
cdr3_length: 13
d_call: NA
clone_size: once
v_call: TRBV20-1
cdr3_nt: TGCAGTGCTAGACAGATGTACCAAGAGACCCAGTACTTC
cdr3_aa: CSARQMYQETQYF

j_call: TRBJ2-6
cdr3_length: 16
d_call: TRBD1
clone_size: NA
v_call: TRBV24-1
cdr3_nt: TGTGCCACCAGTGACCCCGACAGGGCTGGGGCCAACGTCCTGACTTTC
cdr3_aa: CATSDPDRAGANVLTF

j_call: TRBJ2-7
cdr3_length: 15
d_call: NA
clone_size: once
v_call: TRBV11-2
cdr3_nt: TGTGCCAGCAGCTTAGTGAGGGGAGTATTTTACGAGCAGTACTTC
cdr3_aa: CASSLVRGVFYEQYF

j_call: TRBJ1-4
cdr3_length: 13
d_call: NA
clone_size: NA
v_call: TRBV7-8
cdr3_nt: TGTGCCAGCAGCCCATACAGGGTGACGGAACTGTTTTTT
cdr3_aa: CASSPYRVTELFF

j_call: TRBJ1-4
cdr3_length: 19
d_call: NA
clone_size: NA
v_call: TRBV10-3
cdr3_nt: TGTGCCATCAGTAAGATGGACGGACTCGGGACTGCAACTAATGAAAAACTGTTTTTT
cdr3_aa: CAISKMDGLGTATNEKLFF